This paragraph covers one TCR beta chain sequence. The data belong to a study of monozygotic twins with inflammatory bowel disease. TCRalpha and TCRbeta cDNA underwent two nested PCRs of roughly 16 and 10 cycles. TCRdb reprocessed the 5' RACE reads; each CDR3 protein has one entry and no DNA is given. In total, the table holds around 380,000 distinct CDR3 sequences. The germline V gene has CDR1 SEHNR and CDR2 FQNEAQ (reference sequence). CDR3 length equals 15 residues. Blood was collected, under 3 ml per donor. V gene TRBV7-9 combines with J gene TRBJ2-1; TCRdb lists TRBD2, though no DNA is available to test this call. This TCR derives from a human donor with ulcerative colitis or Crohn's disease, or a healthy co-twin of an affected twin (not recorded which). Sequencing used blood. The chain's CDR3 is CASTFTSSGYNEQFF.